A selection of T cell receptor beta chains follows, all from one sample in a study of cytomegalovirus exposure and HLA in healthy donors. This table comes from immunoSEQ multiplex PCR, and its TCRdb copy is limited to in-frame clones, with some not included. The sample records roughly 150,000 clones, roughly 77% being singletons. Specimen: PBMCs. These receptors came from a young man in good health and CMV-seropositive. Both conserved end residues are part of each CDR3. The size entry is marked missing in some rows and otherwise reads once, few, many or a size class.

size	V	J	CDR3
-	TRBV27	TRBJ1-6	CASSYRGSPLHF
few	TRBV28	TRBJ1-1	CASGRGDTEAFF
-	TRBV2	TRBJ2-1	CASNVAAGSEQFF
few	TRBV6-6	TRBJ1-1	CASSGNTEAFF
-	TRBV5-4	TRBJ2-7	CASSLLTSGGYEQYF
few	TRBV5-6	TRBJ2-7	CASSLSGGYSYEQYF
-	TRBV10-3	TRBJ2-1	CAISEPMRPSYNEQFF
-	TRBV29-1	TRBJ2-1	CSVDRTSGGDDEQFF
-	TRBV6-6	TRBJ2-2	CASRQAGGTGELFF
-	TRBV7-9	TRBJ2-2	CPSSTLAINTGELFF
few	TRBV27	TRBJ1-5	CASSLGTGDGYSNQPQHF
-	TRBV5-4	TRBJ2-2	CASSLRGLATEGELFF
-	TRBV29-1	TRBJ2-1	CSVEPGQGRYNEQFF
once	TRBV5-1	-	CASSLNLYEQYF
once	TRBV27	TRBJ1-2	CASGTIRDGGYRYTF
-	TRBV19	TRBJ2-5	CASSTSTSLIVQETQYF
-	TRBV29-1	TRBJ2-5	CSHIGEDQETQYF
-	TRBV28	TRBJ2-7	CASTPVRGQGYEQYF
-	TRBV27	TRBJ2-3	CASSWGLAGADTQYF
-	TRBV13	TRBJ2-3	CASTRPGLVSPTQYF
-	TRBV15	TRBJ2-1	CATSILGLADNEQFF
-	TRBV7-6	TRBJ1-4	CASSSRSPTGQGVEKLFF
-	TRBV7-3	TRBJ1-2	CASSVDRGGGYTF
-	TRBV7-2	TRBJ2-5	CASSLTWGPETQYF
few	TRBV4-1	TRBJ1-5	CASSQAESSGNQPQHF
-	TRBV13	TRBJ1-4	CASSLVGQGTVEKLFF
once	TRBV28	TRBJ1-1	CASSLVWGGRDTEAFF
-	TRBV6-5	TRBJ2-3	CASSYQGGFSTDTQYF